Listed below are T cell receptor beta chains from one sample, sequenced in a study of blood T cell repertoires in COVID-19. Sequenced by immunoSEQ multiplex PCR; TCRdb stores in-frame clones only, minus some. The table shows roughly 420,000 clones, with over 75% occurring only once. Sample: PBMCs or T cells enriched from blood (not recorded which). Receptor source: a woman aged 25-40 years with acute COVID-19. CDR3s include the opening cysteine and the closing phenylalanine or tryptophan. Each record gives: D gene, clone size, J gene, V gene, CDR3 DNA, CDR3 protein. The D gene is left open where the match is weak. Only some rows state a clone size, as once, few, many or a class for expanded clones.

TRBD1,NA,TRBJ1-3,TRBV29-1,TGCAGCGCCCAGGGGTTTCACAGGGGAGGAAACACCATATATTTT,CSAQGFHRGGNTIYF
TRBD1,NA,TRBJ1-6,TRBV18,TGTGCCAGCTCATCGGGACAGGGCCCTCCCCTCCACTTT,CASSSGQGPPLHF
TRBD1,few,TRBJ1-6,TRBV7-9,TGTGCCAGCAGCTTCGGGACAGCGCCTAGACCCCTCCACTTT,CASSFGTAPRPLHF
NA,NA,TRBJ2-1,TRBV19,TGTGCCAGTAGTATTCGGGATGAGCAGTTCTTC,CASSIRDEQFF
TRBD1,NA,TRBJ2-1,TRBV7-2,TGTGCCAGCAGCTTGACAGGACAGGGGGTCTCCCCCTACAATGAGCAGTTCTTC,CASSLTGQGVSPYNEQFF
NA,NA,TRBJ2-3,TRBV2,TGTGCCCGCTCTAGAAGGAGGACAGATACGCAGTATTTT,CARSRRRTDTQYF
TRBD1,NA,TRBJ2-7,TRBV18,TGTGCCAGCTCACCACCGGGACAGGGACCCGAGCAGTACTTC,CASSPPGQGPEQYF
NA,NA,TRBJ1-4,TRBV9,TGTGCCAGCAGCGTAGCACAGGCAGTTAATGAAAAACTGTTTTTT,CASSVAQAVNEKLFF
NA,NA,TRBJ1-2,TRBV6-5,TGTGCCAGCAGGGTGCAGGGCTATGGCTACACCTTC,CASRVQGYGYTF
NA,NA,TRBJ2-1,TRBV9,TGTGCCAGCAGCGTAGGGGGACTGGAATCCTACAATGAGCAGTTCTTC,CASSVGGLESYNEQFF
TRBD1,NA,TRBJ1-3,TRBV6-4,TGTGCCAGCAGGTGTGACAGGGTTGGAAACACCATATATTTT,CASRCDRVGNTIYF
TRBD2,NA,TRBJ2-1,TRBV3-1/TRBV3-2,TGTGCCAGCAGCTCCCGTACTCCTAGCGGGGGGGCCTACAATGAGCAGTTCTTC,CASSSRTPSGGAYNEQFF
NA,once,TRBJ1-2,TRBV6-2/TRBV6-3,TGTGCCAGCAGCCAGACACCTCGGCAGGGGGGCTACACCTTC,CASSQTPRQGGYTF
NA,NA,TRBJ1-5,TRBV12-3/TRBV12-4,TGTGCCAGCAGTTTTGGCAGCAATCAGCCCCAGCATTTT,CASSFGSNQPQHF
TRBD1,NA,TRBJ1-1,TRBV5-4,TGTGCCAGCAGCTTGCCAGGACAGGGAGGGACTGAAGCTTTCTTT,CASSLPGQGGTEAFF
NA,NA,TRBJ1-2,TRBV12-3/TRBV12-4,TGTGCCAGCAGCCTTAGCGCATGGGGCTACACCTTC,CASSLSAWGYTF
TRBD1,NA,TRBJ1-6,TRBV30,TGTGCCTGGAGTGACGGACAGGGCTCCTATAATTCACCCCTCCACTTT,CAWSDGQGSYNSPLHF
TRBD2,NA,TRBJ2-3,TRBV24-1,TGTGCCACCAGGCGAGCGGGGGGTACAGATACGCAGTATTTT,CATRRAGGTDTQYF
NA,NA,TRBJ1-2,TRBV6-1,TGTGCCAGCAGCGAAGGTAGACAGTCGAAGGGCTACACCTTC,CASSEGRQSKGYTF